This is a list of T cell receptor beta chains from one sample in a study of OX40 agonist ivuxolimab in advanced cancers. Profiling relied on immunoSEQ multiplex PCR, and the TCRdb table lists in-frame clones only, not all of them. The data show around 55,000 clones, approximately 83% seen once. Specimen: CD4+ or CD8+ T cells sorted from blood, collected in a trial of the OX40 agonist ivuxolimab. The source of these receptors is an adult with an advanced solid tumor such as melanoma, head and neck, liver or kidney cancer. CDR3s include the opening cysteine and the closing phenylalanine or tryptophan. A D gene is named only where the DNA matches it firmly. Rows give clone size only sometimes, using once, few, many, or a class for an expanded clone.

>TRBJ1-2|TRBV4-3|-|-|15
CASSQDFGGGYGYTF
TGCGCCAGCAGCCAAGATTTCGGCGGTGGCTATGGCTACACCTTC
>TRBJ2-1|TRBV2|-|-|14
CASSESEGGGEQFF
TGTGCCAGCAGTGAAAGTGAGGGGGGCGGTGAGCAGTTCTTC
>TRBJ2-3|TRBV7-6|-|-|17
CASSLDHSGAPTDTQYF
TGTGCCAGCAGCTTAGACCATAGTGGAGCACCCACAGATACGCAGTATTTT
>TRBJ2-1|TRBV11-2|-|-|15
CASSLDPGGGSEQFF
TGTGCCAGCAGCTTAGATCCAGGGGGGGGAAGTGAGCAGTTCTTC
>TRBJ2-7|TRBV5-1|-|-|15
CASSLARQGSYEQYF
TGCGCCAGCAGCTTGGCCCGGCAGGGGTCCTACGAGCAGTACTTC
>TRBJ2-2|TRBV7-3|-|-|15
CASSLGWVDSGELFF
TGTGCCAGCAGCTTAGGATGGGTCGACTCTGGGGAGCTGTTTTTT
>TRBJ1-1|TRBV6-6|few|-|13
CASRALENTEAFF
TGTGCCAGCAGGGCCCTGGAGAACACTGAAGCTTTCTTT
>TRBJ2-2|TRBV5-6|-|-|16
CASSLVARVNTGELFF
TGTGCCAGCAGCTTGGTTGCGCGGGTAAACACCGGGGAGCTGTTTTTT
>TRBJ1-1|TRBV11-2|-|TRBD1|17
CASSLVGWGQSGTEAFF
TGTGCCAGCAGCTTAGTCGGTTGGGGACAGTCGGGCACTGAAGCTTTCTTT
>TRBJ1-1|TRBV4-1|-|TRBD1|15
CASSHRQGLNTEAFF
TGCGCCAGCAGCCATCGACAGGGGTTGAACACTGAAGCTTTCTTT
>TRBJ2-3|TRBV5-6|-|-|12
CASSRVLDTQYF
TGTGCCAGCAGCCGGGTCCTCGATACGCAGTATTTT
>TRBJ1-1|TRBV19|-|-|13
CASSISPLEEAFF
TGTGCCAGTAGTATAAGCCCTCTAGAGGAAGCTTTCTTT
>TRBJ1-2|TRBV11-2|-|TRBD1|15
CASSYTQGARIGYTF
TGTGCCAGCAGCTACACCCAGGGGGCGAGAATCGGCTACACCTTC
>TRBJ1-1|TRBV27|-|-|14
CASSLARGGNEAFF
TGTGCCAGCAGTTTAGCGCGTGGGGGGAATGAAGCTTTCTTT
>TRBJ2-5|TRBV7-9|-|-|15
CASSLVVGDKETQYF
TGTGCCAGCAGCTTAGTAGTGGGGGATAAAGAGACCCAGTACTTC
>TRBJ1-1|TRBV7-8|few|-|17
CASSLVSQGLKNTEAFF
TGTGCCAGCAGCTTAGTGTCCCAGGGCTTAAAGAACACTGAAGCTTTCTTT
>TRBJ1-6|TRBV9|-|-|15
CASSVEGAMGSPLHF
TGTGCCAGCAGCGTAGAAGGGGCAATGGGTTCACCCCTCCACTTT
>TRBJ2-1|TRBV18|-|TRBD2|18
CASSPRRGDLISYNEQFF
TGTGCCAGCTCACCACGGCGGGGGGATCTCATATCCTACAATGAGCAGTTCTTC
>TRBJ2-3|TRBV11-2|-|-|17
CASSHEVLVASTDTQYF
TGTGCCAGCAGCCACGAAGTACTAGTTGCGAGCACAGATACGCAGTATTTT
>TRBJ1-3|TRBV10-3|-|-|17
CAISEPDSPASGNTIYF
TGTGCCATCAGTGAGCCGGACAGCCCAGCTTCTGGAAACACCATATATTTT
>TRBJ2-5|TRBV6-5|-|-|12
CASSQDQETQYF
TGTGCCAGCAGCCAAGACCAAGAGACCCAGTACTTC
>TRBJ2-6|TRBV10-3|-|-|14
CATRSDSGANVLTF
TGTGCCACCCGTTCAGACTCTGGGGCCAACGTCCTGACTTTC
>TRBJ2-1|TRBV7-9|-|TRBD1|16
CASSSPGQGSYNEQFF
TGTGCCAGCAGCTCCCCCGGACAGGGGTCCTACAATGAGCAGTTCTTC
>TRBJ1-3|TRBV19|-|-|14
CASSMSRAGNTIYF
TGTGCCAGTAGTATGAGCAGAGCTGGAAACACCATATATTTT
>TRBJ1-1|TRBV27|once|TRBD1|15
CASSSVTGGNTEAFF
TGTGCCAGCAGTTCGGTGACAGGGGGAAACACTGAAGCTTTCTTT
>TRBJ1-5|TRBV6-6|-|-|14
CASSYWPGDQPQHF
TGTGCCAGCAGTTATTGGCCGGGAGATCAGCCCCAGCATTTT
>TRBJ2-7|TRBV29-1|-|TRBD1|14
CSVDSGQGTYEQYF
TGCAGCGTTGACTCGGGACAGGGTACCTACGAGCAGTACTTC
>TRBJ2-1|TRBV5-4|-|TRBD2|17
CASSSTVAGPKGNEQFF
TGTGCCAGCAGCTCAACAGTAGCGGGCCCTAAGGGGAATGAGCAGTTCTTC
>TRBJ1-2|TRBV5-6|few|-|12
CASSPTGGGYTF
TGTGCCAGCAGCCCCACGGGGGGCGGCTACACCTTC
>TRBJ2-1|TRBV5-6|-|TRBD1|15
CASSSRDRGYNEQFF
TGTGCCAGCAGCTCCCGGGACAGGGGGTACAATGAGCAGTTCTTC
>TRBJ1-2|TRBV5-1|few|-|13
CASSFGSRDGYTF
TGCGCCAGCAGCTTTGGGTCCCGAGATGGCTACACCTTC
>TRBJ1-1|TRBV9|-|-|15
CASSVAVFGFTEAFF
TGTGCCAGCAGCGTAGCGGTTTTCGGTTTCACTGAAGCTTTCTTT
>TRBJ1-2|TRBV6-5|once|-|13
CASSSTGYYGYTF
TGTGCCAGCAGTTCCACAGGATACTATGGCTACACCTTC
>TRBJ1-2|TRBV5-1|-|-|17
CASSLEGGHQVNYGYTF
TGCGCCAGCAGCTTGGAGGGGGGACACCAAGTTAACTATGGCTACACCTTC
>TRBJ1-5|TRBV5-1|-|-|13
CASSLLGDQPQHF
TGCGCCAGCAGCCTCCTAGGGGACCAGCCCCAGCATTTT
>TRBJ2-2|TRBV27|medium-sized|-|12
CASSPRGGELFF
TGTGCCAGCAGCCCCCGGGGCGGGGAGCTGTTTTTT
>TRBJ1-2|TRBV7-9|once|-|13
CASSFVEPRGYTF
TGTGCCAGCAGCTTCGTGGAGCCGAGGGGCTACACCTTC
>TRBJ2-3|TRBV11-1|once|TRBD2|17
CASSPGLAGGLADTQYF
TGTGCCAGCAGCCCCGGACTAGCGGGGGGCCTTGCAGATACGCAGTATTTT
>TRBJ1-2|TRBV5-6|-|TRBD1|12
CASSWDRLGYTF
TGTGCCAGCAGCTGGGACAGGCTCGGCTACACCTTC
>TRBJ1-1|TRBV21-1|-|-|10
CASSNTEAFF
TGTGCCAGCAGCAACACTGAAGCTTTCTTT
>TRBJ1-3|TRBV5-4|-|TRBD1|16
CASSSGGLHSGNTIYF
TGTGCCAGCAGCTCAGGGGGCCTTCATTCTGGAAACACCATATATTTT
>TRBJ2-3|TRBV9|-|-|15
CASSVSGGLTDTQYF
TGTGCCAGCAGCGTGTCGGGGGGCCTCACAGATACGCAGTATTTT
>TRBJ1-5|TRBV6-1|-|TRBD1|14
CASKKGTGNQPQHF
TGTGCCAGCAAAAAGGGGACAGGGAATCAGCCCCAGCATTTT
>TRBJ2-2|TRBV2|-|TRBD1|19
CASRDGSSGGKVLGGELFF
TGTGCCAGCAGAGATGGATCTTCAGGGGGCAAAGTATTGGGCGGGGAGCTGTTTTTT
>TRBJ1-2|TRBV9|-|TRBD1|16
CASSAPLDRETYGYTF
TGTGCCAGCAGCGCACCCCTGGACAGGGAGACTTATGGCTACACCTTC
>TRBJ1-1|TRBV19|-|-|14
CASSNPVMNTEAFF
TGTGCCAGTAGTAATCCGGTTATGAACACTGAAGCTTTCTTT
>TRBJ1-2|TRBV6-5|-|TRBD1|16
CASSYSGWGQGGGYTF
TGTGCCAGCAGTTACTCAGGATGGGGACAGGGGGGTGGCTACACCTTC
>TRBJ1-2|TRBV5-6|-|-|13
CASTSGGLDGYTF
TGTGCCAGCACCTCGGGGGGGCTCGATGGCTACACCTTC
>TRBJ2-1|TRBV6-5|medium-sized|TRBD1|11
CASSQGDEQFF
TGTGCCAGCAGCCAGGGGGATGAGCAGTTCTTC
>TRBJ2-3|TRBV7-2|-|-|14
CASSLDPGRGTQYF
TGTGCCAGCAGCTTAGACCCAGGACGGGGTACGCAGTATTTT